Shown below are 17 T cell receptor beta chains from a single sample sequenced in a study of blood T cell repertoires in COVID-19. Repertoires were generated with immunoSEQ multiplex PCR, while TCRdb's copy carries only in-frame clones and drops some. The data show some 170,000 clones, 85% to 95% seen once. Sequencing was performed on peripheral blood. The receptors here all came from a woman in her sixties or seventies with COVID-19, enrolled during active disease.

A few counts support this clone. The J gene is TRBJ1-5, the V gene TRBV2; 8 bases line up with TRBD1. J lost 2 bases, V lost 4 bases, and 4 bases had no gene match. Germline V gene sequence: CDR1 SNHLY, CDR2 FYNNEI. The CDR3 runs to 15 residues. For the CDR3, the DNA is TGTGCCAGCAGTGGACAGGGGCTGGGCAATCAGCCCCAGCATTTT. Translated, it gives CASSGQGLGNQPQHF.

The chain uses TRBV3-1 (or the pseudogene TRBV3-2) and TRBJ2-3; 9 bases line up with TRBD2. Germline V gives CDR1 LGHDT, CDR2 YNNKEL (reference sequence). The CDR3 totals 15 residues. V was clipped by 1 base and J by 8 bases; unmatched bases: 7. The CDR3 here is CASSQASGDIATQYF. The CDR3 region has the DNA TGTGCCAGCAGCCAAGCTAGCGGGGACATTGCTACGCAGTATTTT.

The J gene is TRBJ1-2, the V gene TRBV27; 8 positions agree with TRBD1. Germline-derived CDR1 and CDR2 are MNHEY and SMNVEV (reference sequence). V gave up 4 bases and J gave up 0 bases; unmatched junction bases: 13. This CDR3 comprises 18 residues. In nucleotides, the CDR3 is TGTGCCAGCAGTTCCGCATTCAGGGGGCGCGGCCCTAACTATGGCTACACCTTC. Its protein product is CASSSAFRGRGPNYGYTF.

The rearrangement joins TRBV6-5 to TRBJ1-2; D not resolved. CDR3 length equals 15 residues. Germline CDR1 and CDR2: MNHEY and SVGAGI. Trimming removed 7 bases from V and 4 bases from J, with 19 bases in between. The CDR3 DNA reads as TGTGCCAGCAAATCCGGAGTACAGACTACCTATGGCTACACCTTC. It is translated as CASKSGVQTTYGYTF.

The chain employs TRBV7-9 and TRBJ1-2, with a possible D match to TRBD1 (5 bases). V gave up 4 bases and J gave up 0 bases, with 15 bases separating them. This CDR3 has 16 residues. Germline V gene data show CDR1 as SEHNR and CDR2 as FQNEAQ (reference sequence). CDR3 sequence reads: CASSSLGGFPNYGYTF. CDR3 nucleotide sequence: TGTGCCAGCAGCTCGTTGGGGGGGTTCCCTAACTATGGCTACACCTTC.

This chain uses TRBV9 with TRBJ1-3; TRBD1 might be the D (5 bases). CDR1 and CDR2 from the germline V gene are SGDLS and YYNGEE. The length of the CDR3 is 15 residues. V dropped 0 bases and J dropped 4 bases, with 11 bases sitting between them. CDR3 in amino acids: CASSVDGGTGNTIYF. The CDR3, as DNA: TGTGCCAGCAGCGTAGATGGGGGGACGGGAAACACCATATATTTT.

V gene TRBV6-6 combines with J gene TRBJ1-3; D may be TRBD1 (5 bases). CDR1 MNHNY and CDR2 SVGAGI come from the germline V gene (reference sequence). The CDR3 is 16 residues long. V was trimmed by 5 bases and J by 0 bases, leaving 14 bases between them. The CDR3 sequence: CASSPSGLTSGNTIYF. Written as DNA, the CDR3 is TGTGCCAGCAGTCCGTCAGGGTTAACCTCTGGAAACACCATATATTTT.

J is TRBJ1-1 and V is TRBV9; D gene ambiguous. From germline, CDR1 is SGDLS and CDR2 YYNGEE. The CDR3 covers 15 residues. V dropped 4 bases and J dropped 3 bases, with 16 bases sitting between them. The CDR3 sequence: CASSPQPREDTEAFF. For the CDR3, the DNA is TGTGCCAGCAGCCCCCAGCCCCGAGAGGACACTGAAGCTTTCTTT.

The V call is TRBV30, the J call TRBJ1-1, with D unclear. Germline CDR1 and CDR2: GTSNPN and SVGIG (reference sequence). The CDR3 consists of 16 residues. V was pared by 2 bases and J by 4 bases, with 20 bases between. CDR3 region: CAWSPPGRVGGTEAFF. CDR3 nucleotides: TGTGCCTGGAGTCCCCCTGGGAGGGTTGGTGGCACTGAAGCTTTCTTT.

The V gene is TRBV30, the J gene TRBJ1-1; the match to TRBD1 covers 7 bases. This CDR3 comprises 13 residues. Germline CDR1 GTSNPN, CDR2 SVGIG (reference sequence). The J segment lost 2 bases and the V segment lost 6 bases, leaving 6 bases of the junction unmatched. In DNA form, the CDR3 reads TGTGCCTGCCAGGGACAGACAAACACTGAAGCTTTCTTT. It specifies CACQGQTNTEAFF.

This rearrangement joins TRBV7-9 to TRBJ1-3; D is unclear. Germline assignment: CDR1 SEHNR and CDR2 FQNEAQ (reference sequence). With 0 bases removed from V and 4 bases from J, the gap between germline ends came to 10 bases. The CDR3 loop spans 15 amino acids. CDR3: CASSLATSSGNTIYF. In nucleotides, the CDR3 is TGTGCCAGCAGCTTAGCTACTAGTAGCGGAAACACCATATATTTT.

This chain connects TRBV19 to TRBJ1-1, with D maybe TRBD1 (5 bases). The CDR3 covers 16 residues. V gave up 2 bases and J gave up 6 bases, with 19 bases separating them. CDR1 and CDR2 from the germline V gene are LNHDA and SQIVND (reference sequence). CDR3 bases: TGTGCCAGTAGTATATCTTACCGGCAGGGTGTCGCTGAAGCTTTCTTT. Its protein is CASSISYRQGVAEAFF.

The CDR3 sequence: CASRPGGLNSPLHF. Here the CDR3 DNA reads TGTGCCAGCAGACCGGGGGGGCTCAATTCACCCCTCCACTTT. This chain joins TRBV27 and TRBJ1-6, with D possibly TRBD1 on 6 matching bases. This CDR3 is 14 amino acids long. Germline CDR1 is MNHEY and CDR2 is SMNVEV (reference sequence). Trimming took 6 bases from V and 7 from J, leaving 13 bases between them.

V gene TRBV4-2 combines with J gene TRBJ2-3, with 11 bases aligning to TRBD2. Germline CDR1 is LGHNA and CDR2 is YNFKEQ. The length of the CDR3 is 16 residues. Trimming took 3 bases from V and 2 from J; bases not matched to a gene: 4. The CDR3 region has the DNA TGTGCCAGCAGCCACTCTAGCGGGGGGTTCACAGATACGCAGTATTTT. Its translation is CASSHSSGGFTDTQYF.

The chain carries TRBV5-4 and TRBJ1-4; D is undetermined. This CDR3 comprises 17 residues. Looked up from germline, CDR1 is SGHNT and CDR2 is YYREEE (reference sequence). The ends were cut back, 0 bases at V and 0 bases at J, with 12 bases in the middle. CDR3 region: CASSLAGVRATNEKLFF. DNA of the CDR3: TGTGCCAGCAGCTTGGCCGGGGTTCGAGCAACTAATGAAAAACTGTTTTTT. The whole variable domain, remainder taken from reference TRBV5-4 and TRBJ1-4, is ETGVTQSPTHLIKTRGQQVTLRCSSQSGHNTVSWYQQALGQGPQFIFQYYREEENGRGNFPPRFSGLQFPNYSSELNVNALELDDSALYLCASSLAGVRATNEKLFFGSGTQLSVL.

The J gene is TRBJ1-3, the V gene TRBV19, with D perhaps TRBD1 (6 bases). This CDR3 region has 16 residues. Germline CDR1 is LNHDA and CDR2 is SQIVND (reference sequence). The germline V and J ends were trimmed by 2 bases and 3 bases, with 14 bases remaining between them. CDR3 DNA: TGTGCCAGTAGTATAACAGGGCTCAGCAGTGGAAACACCATATATTTT. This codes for CASSITGLSSGNTIYF. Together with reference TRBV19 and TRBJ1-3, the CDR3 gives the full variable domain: DGGITQSPKYLFRKEGQNVTLSCEQNLNHDAMYWYRQDPGQGLRLIYYSQIVNDFQKGDIAEGYSVSREKKESFPLTVTSAQKNPTAFYLCASSITGLSSGNTIYFGEGSWLTVV.

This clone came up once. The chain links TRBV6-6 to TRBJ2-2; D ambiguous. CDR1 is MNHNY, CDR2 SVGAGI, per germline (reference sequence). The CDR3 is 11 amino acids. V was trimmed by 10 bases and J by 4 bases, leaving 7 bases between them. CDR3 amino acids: CATFVTGELFF. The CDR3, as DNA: TGTGCCACCTTCGTCACCGGGGAGCTGTTTTTT.